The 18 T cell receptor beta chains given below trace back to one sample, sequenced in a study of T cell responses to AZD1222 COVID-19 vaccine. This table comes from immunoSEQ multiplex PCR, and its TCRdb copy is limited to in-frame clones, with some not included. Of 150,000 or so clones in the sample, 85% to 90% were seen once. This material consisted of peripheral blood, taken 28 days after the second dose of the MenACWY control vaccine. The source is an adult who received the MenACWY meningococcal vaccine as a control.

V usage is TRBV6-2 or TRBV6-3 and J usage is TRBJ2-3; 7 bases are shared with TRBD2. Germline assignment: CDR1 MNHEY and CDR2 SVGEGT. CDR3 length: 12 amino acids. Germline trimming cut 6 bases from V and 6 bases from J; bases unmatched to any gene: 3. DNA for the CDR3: TGTGCCAGCAGCCAACTAGCGGATACGCAGTATTTT. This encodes CASSQLADTQYF.

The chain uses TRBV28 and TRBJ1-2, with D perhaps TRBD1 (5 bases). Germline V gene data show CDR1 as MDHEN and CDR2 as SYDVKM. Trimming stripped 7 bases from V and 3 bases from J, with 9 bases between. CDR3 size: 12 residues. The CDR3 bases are TGTGCCAGCACTTTCAGGGACTATGGCTACACCTTC. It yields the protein CASTFRDYGYTF.

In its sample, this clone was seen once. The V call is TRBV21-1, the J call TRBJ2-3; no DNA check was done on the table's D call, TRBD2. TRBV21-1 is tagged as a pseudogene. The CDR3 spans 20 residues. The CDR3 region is CASSKVASGRTQSPTDTQYF. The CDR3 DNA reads TGTGCCAGCAGCAAAGTGGCTAGCGGAAGAACACAATCCCCCACAGATACGCAGTATTTT.

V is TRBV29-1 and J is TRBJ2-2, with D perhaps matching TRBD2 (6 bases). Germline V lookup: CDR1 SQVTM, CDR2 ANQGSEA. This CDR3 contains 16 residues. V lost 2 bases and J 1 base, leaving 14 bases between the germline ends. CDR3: CSVELLSRENTGELFF. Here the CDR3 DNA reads TGCAGCGTTGAATTGCTGTCGCGGGAGAACACCGGGGAGCTGTTTTTT.

The CDR3 DNA reads as TGTGCCTGGAGCGACCAAGGACGGGCTTTCTTT. This codes for CAWSDQGRAFF. This chain joins TRBV30 and TRBJ1-1; unclear D gene. V lost 3 bases, J lost 11 bases, and 13 bases lay in between. This CDR3 is built from 11 residues. Germline CDR1 GTSNPN, CDR2 SVGIG (reference sequence).

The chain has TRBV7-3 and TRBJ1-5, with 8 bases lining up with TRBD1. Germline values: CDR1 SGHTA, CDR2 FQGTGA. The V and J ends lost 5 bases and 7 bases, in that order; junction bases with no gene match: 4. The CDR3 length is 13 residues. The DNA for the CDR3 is TGTGCCAGCAGCACGGACAGGGACCAGCCCCAGCATTTT. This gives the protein CASSTDRDQPQHF.

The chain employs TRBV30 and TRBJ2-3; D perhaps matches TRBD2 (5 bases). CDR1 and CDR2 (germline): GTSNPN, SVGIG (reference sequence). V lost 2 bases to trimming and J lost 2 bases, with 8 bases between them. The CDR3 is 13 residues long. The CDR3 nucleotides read TGTGCCTGGAGTAACGGACTCACAGATACGCAGTATTTT. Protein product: CAWSNGLTDTQYF. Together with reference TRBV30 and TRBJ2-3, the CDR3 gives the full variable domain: SQTIHQWPATLVQPVGSPLSLECTVEGTSNPNLYWYRQAAGRGLQLLFYSVGIGQISSEVPQNLSASRPQDRQFILSSKKLLLSDSGFYLCAWSNGLTDTQYFGPGTRLTVL.

CDR3 region: CASSLDPTYSYEQYF. CDR3 nucleotides: TGTGCCAGCAGTCTAGACCCGACCTACTCCTACGAGCAGTACTTC. This sequence joins TRBV9 and TRBJ2-7, with D hard to call. The CDR3 has 15 residues. Trimming shortened V by 5 bases and J by 0 bases, and 15 bases separated the two germline ends. The germline CDR1 and CDR2 sequences are SGDLS and YYNGEE.

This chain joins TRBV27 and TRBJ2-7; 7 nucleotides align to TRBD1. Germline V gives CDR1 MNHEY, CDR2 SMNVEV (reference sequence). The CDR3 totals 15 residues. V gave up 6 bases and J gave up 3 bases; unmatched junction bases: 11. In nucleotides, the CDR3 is TGTGCCAGCAGCCTGGCTCAGGGACAGTACTACGAGCAGTACTTC. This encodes CASSLAQGQYYEQYF.

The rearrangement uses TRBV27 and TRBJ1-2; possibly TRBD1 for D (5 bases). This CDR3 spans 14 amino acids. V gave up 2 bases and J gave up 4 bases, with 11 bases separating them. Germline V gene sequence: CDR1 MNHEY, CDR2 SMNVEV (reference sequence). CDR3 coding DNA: TGTGCCAGCAGTTTACAGGCTGACAGCTATGGCTACACCTTC. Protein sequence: CASSLQADSYGYTF.

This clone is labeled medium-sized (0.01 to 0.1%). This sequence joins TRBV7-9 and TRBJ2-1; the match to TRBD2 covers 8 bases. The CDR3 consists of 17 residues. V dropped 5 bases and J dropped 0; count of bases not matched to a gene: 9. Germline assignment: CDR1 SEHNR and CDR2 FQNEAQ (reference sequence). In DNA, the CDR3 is TGTGCCAGCAGCCCAAAACTAAGCGGGAGCTCCTACAATGAGCAGTTCTTC. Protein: CASSPKLSGSSYNEQFF.

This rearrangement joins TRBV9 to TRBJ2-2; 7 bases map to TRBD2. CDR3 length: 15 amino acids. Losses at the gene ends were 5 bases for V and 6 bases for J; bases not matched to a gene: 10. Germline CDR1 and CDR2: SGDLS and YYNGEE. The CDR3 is CASSRAGVGAGELFF. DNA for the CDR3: TGTGCCAGCAGTCGCGCGGGAGTTGGGGCCGGGGAGCTGTTTTTT. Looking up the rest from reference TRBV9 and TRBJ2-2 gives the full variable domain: DSGVTQTPKHLITATGQRVTLRCSPRSGDLSVYWYQQSLDQGLQFLIQYYNGEERAKGNILERFSAQQFPDLHSELNLSSLELGDSALYFCASSRAGVGAGELFFGEGSRLTVL.

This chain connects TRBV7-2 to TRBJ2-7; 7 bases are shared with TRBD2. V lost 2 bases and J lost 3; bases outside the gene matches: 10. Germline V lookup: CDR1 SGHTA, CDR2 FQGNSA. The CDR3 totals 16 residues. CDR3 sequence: CASSLSLASGNYEQYF. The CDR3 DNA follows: TGTGCCAGCAGCTTAAGCCTTGCTAGCGGCAACTACGAGCAGTACTTC.

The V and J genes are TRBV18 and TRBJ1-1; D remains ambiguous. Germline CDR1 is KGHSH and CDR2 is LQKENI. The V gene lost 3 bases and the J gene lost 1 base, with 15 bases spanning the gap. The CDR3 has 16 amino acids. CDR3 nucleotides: TGTGCCAGCTCACCGAGTAATTCAGATACGAACACTGAAGCTTTCTTT. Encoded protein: CASSPSNSDTNTEAFF.

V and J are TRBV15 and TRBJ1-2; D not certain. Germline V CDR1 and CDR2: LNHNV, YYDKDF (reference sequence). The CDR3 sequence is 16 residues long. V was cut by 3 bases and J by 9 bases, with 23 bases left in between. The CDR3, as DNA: TGTGCCACCAGCAGCCCCCCCCGGAGGGCCACGCTGAGCTACACCTTC. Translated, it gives CATSSPPRRATLSYTF.

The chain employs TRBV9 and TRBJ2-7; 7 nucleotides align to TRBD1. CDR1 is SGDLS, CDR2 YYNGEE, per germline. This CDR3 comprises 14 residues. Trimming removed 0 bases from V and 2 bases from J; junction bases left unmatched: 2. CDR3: CASSVAQGAYEQYF. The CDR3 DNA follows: TGTGCCAGCAGCGTAGCCCAGGGGGCCTACGAGCAGTACTTC.

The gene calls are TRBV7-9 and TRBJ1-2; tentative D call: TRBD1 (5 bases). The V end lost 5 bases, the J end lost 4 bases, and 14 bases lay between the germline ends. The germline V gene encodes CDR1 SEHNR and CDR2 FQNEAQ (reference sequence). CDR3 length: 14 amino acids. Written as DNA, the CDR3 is TGTGCCAGCAGCCCCTCACCGGGGGGCTATGGCTACACCTTC. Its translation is CASSPSPGGYGYTF. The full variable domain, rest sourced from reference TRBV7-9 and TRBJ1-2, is DTGVSQNPRHKITKRGQNVTFRCDPISEHNRLYWYRQTLGQGPEFLTYFQNEAQLEKSRLLSDRFSAERPKGSFSTLEIQRTEQGDSAMYLCASSPSPGGYGYTFGSGTRLTVV.

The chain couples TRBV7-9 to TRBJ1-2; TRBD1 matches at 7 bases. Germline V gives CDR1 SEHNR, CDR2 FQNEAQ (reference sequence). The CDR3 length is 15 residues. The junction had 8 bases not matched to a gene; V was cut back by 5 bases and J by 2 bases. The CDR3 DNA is TGTGCCAGCAGCGGACAGACAGGGTCCAACTATGGCTACACCTTC. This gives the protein CASSGQTGSNYGYTF.